Listed below are T cell receptor beta chains from one sample, sequenced in a study of blood T cell repertoires in COVID-19. Using immunoSEQ multiplex PCR, the repertoire was profiled, and TCRdb retains in-frame clones only, with some absent. The data show about 300,000 clones, with 70% to 90% seen just once and 6.3% held by the top ten. Sequenced sample: peripheral blood. Receptors were obtained from a woman between 50 and 59 years old with COVID-19, enrolled during active disease. Each CDR3 is given with its conserved first and last residue. D genes are given only for firm matches. Clone size is not always given. Where it is, it says once, few, many or a class for expanded clones.

j_call v_call clone_size d_call cdr3_aa cdr3_nt
TRBJ2-7 TRBV10-3 - - CAISPTTKGRGSYEQYF TGTGCCATCAGCCCAACAACGAAGGGGAGGGGGTCCTACGAGCAGTACTTC
TRBJ2-3 TRBV15 - TRBD2 CATSSGTSGTDTQYF TGTGCCACCAGCAGCGGGACTAGCGGCACAGATACGCAGTATTTT
TRBJ1-5 TRBV5-5 - TRBD1 CASSSHDTGTADYSNQPQHF TGTGCCAGCAGCTCACACGATACCGGGACAGCGGATTATAGCAATCAGCCCCAGCATTTT
TRBJ1-1 TRBV10-2 - - CASSRTVMNTEAFF TGCGCCAGCAGTCGGACAGTGATGAACACTGAAGCTTTCTTT
TRBJ2-3 TRBV11-2 - TRBD1 CASSSRQGASDTQYF TGTGCCAGCAGCTCTAGACAGGGGGCGTCAGATACGCAGTATTTT
TRBJ2-7 TRBV10-3 - TRBD2 CAISGGLPVGQYF TGTGCCATCAGTGGGGGACTACCGGTGGGGCAGTACTTC
TRBJ1-6 TRBV7-2 - - CASGREPNSPLHF TGTGCCAGCGGCCGGGAGCCTAATTCACCCCTCCACTTT
TRBJ2-7 TRBV7-9 - - CASSLDGSGYEQYF TGTGCCAGCAGCTTAGACGGGAGCGGGTACGAGCAGTACTTC
TRBJ1-2 TRBV2 - TRBD1 CASRGQGAVGYTF TGTGCCAGCAGGGGGCAGGGGGCCGTTGGCTACACCTTC
TRBJ1-5 TRBV19 - TRBD1 CASSIRQGWQPQHF TGTGCCAGTAGTATCCGACAGGGGTGGCAGCCCCAGCATTTT
TRBJ2-2 TRBV10-3 few - CAISETPGSTGELFF TGTGCCATCAGCGAGACTCCCGGGAGCACCGGGGAGCTGTTTTTT
TRBJ2-2 TRBV27 few - CASSLQENTGELFF TGTGCCAGCAGTTTACAGGAGAACACCGGGGAGCTGTTTTTT
TRBJ1-2 TRBV6-5 - - CASSSWGSNYGYTF TGTGCCAGCAGTTCCTGGGGCTCCAACTATGGCTACACCTTC
TRBJ2-7 TRBV15 - TRBD1 CATSPPWLQGSYEQYF TGTGCCACCAGCCCTCCCTGGCTACAGGGGTCCTACGAGCAGTACTTC
TRBJ2-3 TRBV7-6 - TRBD2 CASSLGPGGQYTQYF TGTGCCAGCAGCTTGGGTCCGGGGGGGCAGTATACGCAGTATTTT
TRBJ2-7 TRBV3-1/TRBV3-2 - - CASSQGRMYEQYF TGTGCCAGCAGCCAAGGTAGAATGTACGAGCAGTACTTC
TRBJ1-5 TRBV27 - - CASSLSRPNGVYSNQPQHF TGTGCCAGCAGTTTGAGCAGGCCCAACGGCGTTTATAGCAATCAGCCCCAGCATTTT
TRBJ2-1 TRBV3-1/TRBV3-2 - TRBD2 CASSQDLAGVAYNEQFF TGTGCCAGCAGCCAAGACCTAGCGGGAGTTGCCTACAATGAGCAGTTCTTC
TRBJ2-2 TRBV6-5 - - CASSYLGGPPAGELFF TGTGCCAGCAGTTACCTCGGGGGGCCTCCGGCCGGGGAGCTGTTTTTT
TRBJ1-1 TRBV7-9 - TRBD1 CASSLLVKQGVMNTEAFF TGTGCCAGCAGCTTATTAGTGAAACAGGGGGTTATGAACACTGAAGCTTTCTTT
TRBJ1-1 TRBV18 once TRBD1 CASSSQTGGNTEAFF TGTGCCAGCTCATCCCAGACAGGGGGGAACACTGAAGCTTTCTTT
TRBJ2-3 TRBV5-5 once TRBD1 CASSLSLGTGGTDTQYF TGTGCCAGCAGCTTGAGTCTAGGGACAGGGGGAACAGATACGCAGTATTTT
TRBJ2-7 TRBV7-9 - TRBD1 CASSSGTGGYEQYF TGTGCCAGCAGCTCAGGGACAGGGGGCTACGAGCAGTACTTC
TRBJ1-2 TRBV13 - TRBD1 CASSTGGWYGYTF TGTGCCAGCAGTACAGGGGGCTGGTATGGCTACACCTTC
TRBJ2-7 TRBV3-1/TRBV3-2 - TRBD1 CASSHPPRGQVSKQYF TGTGCCAGCAGCCATCCTCCCAGGGGGCAGGTTTCGAAGCAGTACTTC
TRBJ2-1 TRBV11-2 few TRBD2 CASSINLAANEQFF TGTGCCAGCAGCATCAATCTAGCGGCCAATGAGCAGTTCTTC
TRBJ2-4 TRBV2 - TRBD1 CASSDTGGKNIQYF TGTGCCAGCAGTGACACAGGGGGGAAAAACATTCAGTACTTC
TRBJ2-7 TRBV5-4 few TRBD2 CASSLRDYSYEQYF TGTGCCAGCAGCCTCCGGGACTACTCCTACGAGCAGTACTTC
TRBJ1-6 TRBV3-1/TRBV3-2 - - CASSQEGTGPLVPNRTPLHF TGTGCCAGCAGCCAAGAAGGCACAGGGCCCTTAGTCCCGAATAGGACACCCCTCCACTTT
TRBJ2-3 TRBV23-1 - TRBD1 CASSQSGQVQGALTDTQYF TGCGCCAGCAGTCAATCGGGACAGGTACAGGGAGCCCTCACAGATACGCAGTATTTT
TRBJ1-5 TRBV9 - TRBD1 CASSGGTGGQGQPQHF TGTGCCAGCAGCGGAGGGACAGGGGGCCAGGGTCAGCCCCAGCATTTT
TRBJ2-1 TRBV19 - - CASSQGLVSYNEQFF TGTGCCAGTAGCCAGGGTTTGGTTTCCTACAATGAGCAGTTCTTC
TRBJ2-7 TRBV10-3 - - CAISDPDLISYEQYF TGTGCCATCAGTGACCCTGACTTGATTTCCTACGAGCAGTACTTC
TRBJ2-3 TRBV7-2 once TRBD1 CASSLGGDRTDTQYF TGTGCCAGCAGCTTAGGAGGGGACAGGACAGATACGCAGTATTTT
TRBJ2-3 TRBV21-1 - - CASSKAWTVTGTSGLYSTDTQYF TGTGCCAGCAGCAAAGCCTGGACGGTGACGGGGACTAGCGGCCTGTATAGCACAGATACGCAGTATTTT
TRBJ1-1 TRBV5-6 - TRBD1 CASSPDRGRGDTEAFF TGTGCCAGCAGCCCGGACAGGGGGCGGGGGGACACTGAAGCTTTCTTT
TRBJ2-7 TRBV5-4 - - CASSSQYEQYF TGTGCCAGCAGCAGTCAGTACGAGCAGTACTTC
TRBJ1-5 TRBV28 - - CASTLSGFSNQPQHF TGTGCCAGCACCTTGTCGGGGTTTAGCAATCAGCCCCAGCATTTT
TRBJ2-5 TRBV18 - - CASSGYQETQYF TGTGCCAGCTCCGGGTACCAAGAGACCCAGTACTTC
TRBJ2-1 TRBV19 once TRBD2 CASSGLAGAHNEQFF TGTGCCAGTAGTGGACTAGCGGGAGCACACAATGAGCAGTTCTTC
TRBJ2-7 TRBV11-2 - - CASSLVPGQSYEQYF TGTGCCAGCAGCTTAGTGCCAGGGCAAAGCTACGAGCAGTACTTC
TRBJ2-3 TRBV9 - TRBD1 CASSVADREDTQYF TGTGCCAGCAGCGTAGCTGACAGGGAAGATACGCAGTATTTT
TRBJ2-1 TRBV6-9 - - CASGPGLITEQFF TGTGCCAGTGGGCCGGGACTTATCACCGAGCAGTTCTTC
TRBJ2-4 TRBV6-2/TRBV6-3 - - CASSYPGQAKNIQYF TGTGCCAGCAGTTACCCCGGACAGGCCAAAAACATTCAGTACTTC
TRBJ1-2 TRBV7-9 - TRBD1 CASSLASLDRVRYGYTF TGTGCCAGCAGCTTAGCGTCCCTCGACAGGGTGAGGTATGGCTACACCTTC
TRBJ2-7 TRBV5-1 - TRBD2 CASSFEREPRYEQYF TGCGCCAGCAGCTTCGAGCGGGAGCCCCGCTACGAGCAGTACTTC
TRBJ2-1 TRBV5-4 - - CASSGHGSYNEQFF TGTGCCAGCAGCGGGCACGGTTCATACAATGAGCAGTTCTTC
TRBJ2-5 TRBV3-1/TRBV3-2 - TRBD2 CASSHGTSGRAQETQYF TGTGCCAGCAGCCACGGGACTAGCGGGAGGGCCCAAGAGACCCAGTACTTC
TRBJ2-3 TRBV6-2/TRBV6-3 - - CASSPGGTKQYF TGTGCCAGCAGTCCCGGGGGAACTAAGCAGTATTTT
TRBJ2-2 TRBV3-1/TRBV3-2 - TRBD2 CASSTSGGNTGELFF TGTGCCAGCTCGACTAGCGGGGGGAACACCGGGGAGCTGTTTTTT
TRBJ2-5 TRBV6-5 - TRBD2 CASSFSPSGELETQYF TGTGCCAGCAGTTTCTCCCCTAGCGGAGAATTGGAGACCCAGTACTTC
TRBJ2-7 TRBV7-9 - - CASSFGTRVGEQYF TGTGCCAGCAGCTTCGGGACAAGAGTCGGCGAGCAGTACTTC
TRBJ2-2 TRBV6-5 few TRBD2 CAEGAGRYTGELFF TGTGCCGAAGGAGCGGGGCGGTACACCGGGGAGCTGTTTTTT
TRBJ1-1 TRBV5-4 - TRBD1 CASSSGTVMNTEAFF TGTGCCAGCAGCTCCGGGACAGTCATGAACACTGAAGCTTTCTTT
TRBJ1-5 TRBV3-1/TRBV3-2 - TRBD1 CASSHGTGKNQPQHF TGTGCCAGCAGCCATGGGACAGGGAAGAACCAGCCCCAGCATTTT
TRBJ2-5 TRBV29-1 - TRBD2 CSVGGLAEETQYF TGCAGCGTTGGGGGACTAGCGGAAGAGACCCAGTACTTC
TRBJ2-2 TRBV7-9 - TRBD2 CASSLSLRSGRGTGELFF TGTGCCAGCAGCTTATCCCTCCGAAGCGGGAGGGGCACCGGGGAGCTGTTTTTT
TRBJ2-5 TRBV3-1/TRBV3-2 - TRBD2 CASSPPRLAGQETQYF TGTGCCAGCAGCCCTCCCCGACTAGCGGGCCAAGAGACCCAGTACTTC
TRBJ1-4 TRBV25-1 - - CASSEYGVGGATNEKLFF TGTGCCAGCAGTGAATATGGGGTCGGGGGTGCAACTAATGAAAAACTGTTTTTT
TRBJ1-6 TRBV30 - - CAWSRQEFNSPLHF TGTGCCTGGAGCCGGCAGGAATTTAATTCACCCCTCCACTTT